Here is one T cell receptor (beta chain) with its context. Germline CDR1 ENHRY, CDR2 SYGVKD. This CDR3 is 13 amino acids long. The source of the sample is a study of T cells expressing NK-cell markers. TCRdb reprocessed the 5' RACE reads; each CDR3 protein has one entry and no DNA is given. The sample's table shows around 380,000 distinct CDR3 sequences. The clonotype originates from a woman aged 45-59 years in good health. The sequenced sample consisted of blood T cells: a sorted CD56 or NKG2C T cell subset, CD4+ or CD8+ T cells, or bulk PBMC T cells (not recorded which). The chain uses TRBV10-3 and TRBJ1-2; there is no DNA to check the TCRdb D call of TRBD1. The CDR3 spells CAISVNQGDGYTF.